Each of the 8 T cell receptor beta chains below was sequenced from the same sample in a study of blood T cell repertoires in COVID-19 (dated by TCRdb to the early 2020s). Libraries were constructed by the immunoSEQ multiplex PCR assay. This is the immuneACCESS table as TCRdb keeps it, with only in-frame sequences that have V and J called. A part of the clones is gone; compared with another copy, unresolved V genes explain less than half, and the rest is unexplained. This sample lists approximately 230,000 clones; over 75% were detected once. The top ten constitute about a sixth of the sample. Sequences were obtained from PBMCs or T cells enriched from blood (not recorded which). All receptors derive from a man between 18 and 35 years old who had recovered from COVID-19.

The chain combines TRBV30 with TRBJ1-4; no clear D gene. CDR1 and CDR2 from the germline V gene are GTSNPN and SVGIG (reference sequence). With 0 bases removed from V and 7 bases from J, the gap between germline ends came to 12 bases. This CDR3 is 14 amino acids long. The CDR3 loop reads CAWSVGRLSEKLFF. CDR3 in DNA: TGTGCCTGGAGTGTAGGCAGGTTGAGTGAAAAACTGTTTTTT.

Written as DNA, the CDR3 is TGTGCCACCAGTGATTACAGCTACGAGCAGTACTTC. As protein: CATSDYSYEQYF. The gene calls are TRBV24-1 and TRBJ2-7; D is unclear. This CDR3 spans 12 amino acids. With 2 bases removed from V and 3 bases from J, the gap between germline ends came to 4 bases. Germline V lookup: CDR1 KGHDR, CDR2 SFDVKD.

This clone was counted once. This chain connects TRBV15 to TRBJ1-2; 11 bases agree with TRBD1. Germline trimming cut 3 bases from V and 5 bases from J; bases unmatched to any gene: 2. Germline assignment: CDR1 LNHNV and CDR2 YYDKDF (reference sequence). This CDR3 spans 14 amino acids. CDR3 coding DNA: TGTGCCACCAGCAGCGGGACAGGGGGGTATGGCTACACCTTC. Protein: CATSSGTGGYGYTF.

The rearrangement links TRBV28 to TRBJ1-5, with 10 positions matching TRBD1. J gave up 6 bases and V 5 bases, and 10 bases lay outside the gene matches. From germline, CDR1 is MDHEN and CDR2 SYDVKM. This CDR3 has 16 amino acids. CDR3: CASSLPDRGLLQPQHF. As DNA, the CDR3 is TGTGCCAGCAGTCTCCCCGACAGGGGGCTGCTTCAGCCCCAGCATTTT. The complete variable domain, with remaining parts taken from reference TRBV28 and TRBJ1-5, reads DVKVTQSSRYLVKRTGEKVFLECVQDMDHENMFWYRQDPGLGLRLIYFSYDVKMKEKGDIPEGYSVSREKKERFSLILESASTNQTSMYLCASSLPDRGLLQPQHFGDGTRLSIL.

This clone appeared once. The rearrangement links TRBV7-7 to TRBJ2-2; 12 bases match TRBD1. The germline gives CDR1 SSHAT, CDR2 FNYEAQ (reference sequence). The CDR3 has 17 residues. Here the CDR3 reads CASSPGAGQGATGELFF. The CDR3 coding sequence is TGTGCTAGCTCCCCCGGGGCGGGACAGGGGGCCACCGGGGAGCTGTTTTTT.

In this sample, this clone turned up a few times. The rearrangement uses TRBV24-1 and TRBJ1-2; TRBD1 aligns across 8 bases. The CDR3 loop spans 13 amino acids. J gave up 7 bases and V 9 bases, and 9 bases lay outside the gene matches. Germline CDR1 KGHDR, CDR2 SFDVKD. In DNA form, the CDR3 reads TGTGCCACCGGCGGACAGGGAAGATCTGGCTACACCTTC. This codes for CATGGQGRSGYTF.

This sequence joins TRBV19 and TRBJ1-5; a weak D match, TRBD1 (5 bases). This CDR3 has 13 amino acids. Trimming stripped 8 bases from V and 7 bases from J, with 15 bases between. Looked up from germline, CDR1 is LNHDA and CDR2 is SQIVND (reference sequence). The CDR3 DNA is TGTGCCAGTTCGGTACAGGCTCGCCAGCCCCAGCATTTT. Protein sequence: CASSVQARQPQHF.

This clone appeared once. CDR3 DNA sequence: TGTGCCAGCAGCCGAGACTTAGAGACCCAGTACTTC. Translation: CASSRDLETQYF. The chain links TRBV6-5 to TRBJ2-5; D not resolved. Germline V gene data show CDR1 as MNHEY and CDR2 as SVGAGI. Trimming removed 6 bases at V and 4 bases at J, with 9 bases between. CDR3 size: 12 residues.